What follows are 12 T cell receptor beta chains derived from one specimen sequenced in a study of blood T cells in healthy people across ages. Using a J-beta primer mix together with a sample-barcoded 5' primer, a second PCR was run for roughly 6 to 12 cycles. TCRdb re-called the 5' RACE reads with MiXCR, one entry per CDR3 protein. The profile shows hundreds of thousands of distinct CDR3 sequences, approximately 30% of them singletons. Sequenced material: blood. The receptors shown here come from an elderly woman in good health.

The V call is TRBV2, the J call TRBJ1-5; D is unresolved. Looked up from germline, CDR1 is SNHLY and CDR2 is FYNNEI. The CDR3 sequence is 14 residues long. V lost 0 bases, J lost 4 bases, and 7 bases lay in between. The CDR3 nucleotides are TGTGCCAGCAGTGAAGCGCAGGCTAATCAGCCCCAGCATTTT. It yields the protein CASSEAQANQPQHF.

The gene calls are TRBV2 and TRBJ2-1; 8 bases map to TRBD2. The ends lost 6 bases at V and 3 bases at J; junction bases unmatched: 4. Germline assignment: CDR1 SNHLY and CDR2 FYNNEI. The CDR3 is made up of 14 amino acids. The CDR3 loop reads CASSGGAFYNEQFF. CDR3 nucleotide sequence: TGTGCCAGCAGCGGGGGGGCTTTCTACAATGAGCAGTTCTTC.

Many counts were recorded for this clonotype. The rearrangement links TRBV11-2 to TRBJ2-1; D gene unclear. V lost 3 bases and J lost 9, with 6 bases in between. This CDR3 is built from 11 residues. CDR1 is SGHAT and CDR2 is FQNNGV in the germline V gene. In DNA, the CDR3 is TGTGCCAGCAGCTTCTCGCGTGAGCAGTTCTTC. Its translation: CASSFSREQFF.

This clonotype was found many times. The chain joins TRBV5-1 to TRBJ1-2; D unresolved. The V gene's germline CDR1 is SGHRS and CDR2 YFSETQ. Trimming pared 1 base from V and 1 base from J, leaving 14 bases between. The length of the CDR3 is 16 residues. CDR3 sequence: CASSLTLDGYNYGYTF. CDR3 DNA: TGCGCCAGCAGCTTGACCTTGGACGGATATAACTATGGCTACACCTTC.

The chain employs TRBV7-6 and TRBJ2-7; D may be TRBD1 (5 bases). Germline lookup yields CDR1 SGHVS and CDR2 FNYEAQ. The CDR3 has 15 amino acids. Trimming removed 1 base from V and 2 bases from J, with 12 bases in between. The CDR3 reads CASSLGQPATYEQYF. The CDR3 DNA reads TGTGCCAGCAGCTTAGGACAGCCGGCGACCTACGAGCAGTACTTC.

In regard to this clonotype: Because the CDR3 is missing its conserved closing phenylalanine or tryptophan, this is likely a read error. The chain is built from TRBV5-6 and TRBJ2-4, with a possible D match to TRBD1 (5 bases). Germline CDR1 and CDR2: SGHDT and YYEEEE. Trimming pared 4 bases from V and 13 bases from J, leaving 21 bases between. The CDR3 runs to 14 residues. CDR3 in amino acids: CASSVQAAVMKQYC. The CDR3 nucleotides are TGTGCCAGCAGCGTACAGGCGGCCGTAATGAAGCAGTACTGC.

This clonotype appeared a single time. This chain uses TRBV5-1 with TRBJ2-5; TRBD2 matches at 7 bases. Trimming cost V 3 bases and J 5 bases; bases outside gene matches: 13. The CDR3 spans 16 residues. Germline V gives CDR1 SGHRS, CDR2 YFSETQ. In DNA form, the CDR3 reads TGCGCCAGCAGCTCGACTAGCTTACCGCCAGTGGAGACCCAGTACTTC. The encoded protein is CASSSTSLPPVETQYF.

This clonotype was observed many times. As DNA, the CDR3 is TGTGCCAGCAGCCGAGACCTCTACGAGCAGTACTTC. Its protein product is CASSRDLYEQYF. The chain joins TRBV5-5 to TRBJ2-7; D ambiguous. This CDR3 has 12 amino acids. V was cut by 4 bases and J by 3 bases, with 8 bases left in between. Germline V gene sequence: CDR1 SGHKS, CDR2 YYEKEE (reference sequence).

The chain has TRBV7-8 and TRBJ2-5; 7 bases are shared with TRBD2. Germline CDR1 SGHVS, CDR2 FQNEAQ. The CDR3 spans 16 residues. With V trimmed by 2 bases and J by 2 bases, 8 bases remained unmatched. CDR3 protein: CASSLLSGARQETQYF. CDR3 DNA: TGTGCCAGCAGCTTACTGAGCGGGGCCAGACAAGAGACCCAGTACTTC.

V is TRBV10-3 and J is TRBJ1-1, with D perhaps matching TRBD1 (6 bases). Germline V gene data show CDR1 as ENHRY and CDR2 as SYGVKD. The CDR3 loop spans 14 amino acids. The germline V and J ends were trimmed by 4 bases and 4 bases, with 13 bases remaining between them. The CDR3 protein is CAISVGGRGTEAFF. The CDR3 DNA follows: TGTGCCATCAGTGTGGGGGGCCGGGGCACTGAAGCTTTCTTT.

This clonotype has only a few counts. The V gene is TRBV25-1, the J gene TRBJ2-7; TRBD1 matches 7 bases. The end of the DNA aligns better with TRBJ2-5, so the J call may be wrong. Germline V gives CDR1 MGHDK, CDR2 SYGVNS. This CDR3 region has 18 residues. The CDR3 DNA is TGTGCCAGCAGTGAAAGACAGGGCACCGGACGGCTTTCGGAGACCCAGTACTTC. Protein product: CASSERQGTGRLSETQYF.

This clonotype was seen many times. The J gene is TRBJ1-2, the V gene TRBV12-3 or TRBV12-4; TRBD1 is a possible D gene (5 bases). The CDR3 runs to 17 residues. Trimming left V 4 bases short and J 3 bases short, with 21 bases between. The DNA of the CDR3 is TGTGCCAGCAGTTCGATGAGGGGTGAGGAGTTGTACTATGGCTACACCTTC. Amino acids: CASSSMRGEELYYGYTF.